This T cell receptor (beta chain) was captured by sequencing in a study of T-cell memory formation after mild COVID-19. Study at large: In these data, TCR clusters were largely donor specific. Study-level results: In pre-infection memory, a portion of responding clones appeared, which suggested that cross-reactive memory joined.

This clonotype was counted only a few times. Its antigen is unidentified. Researchers used 5'RACE with constant-segment primers to make TCR alpha and TCR beta cDNA libraries that carry sample barcodes and UMIs. MiXCR, run by TCRdb on the 5' RACE reads, gives a single entry per CDR3 protein. The repertoire holds 130,000 to 150,000 distinct CDR3 sequences, with 19% as singletons. Material for sequencing was PBMCs or a T cell subset sorted from them (not recorded which). The sequence came from an adult woman who had mild COVID-19 (a few samples of this study predate the infection). Cell type and time point are not known.

The CDR3 region is CASSLGASGGQDTQYF. In DNA, the CDR3 is TGTGCCAGCAGCCTGGGGGCTAGCGGGGGGCAAGATACGCAGTATTTT. The chain employs TRBV9 and TRBJ2-3; the match to TRBD2 covers 11 bases. V was clipped by 4 bases and J by 5 bases; unmatched bases: 9. The CDR3 spans 16 residues. Germline lookup yields CDR1 SGDLS and CDR2 YYNGEE.